Detailed here is one T cell receptor beta chain. Its antigen is unknown. The sample holds no much larger clone one base away, and base qualities are not on file. The library was prepared using the immunoSEQ multiplex PCR assay. TCRbeta CDR3 sequencing was done by Adaptive Biotechnologies at survey depth, reporting CDR3 sequences, V/J genes, productive frequency and template counts. TCR beta CDR3 regions were amplified from genomic DNA instead of RNA. On the authors' methods: Pairwise repertoire overlap between tissues was quantified with Jensen-Shannon divergence, where 1 means complete divergence and 0 identical. Tissues were clustered by single-linkage agglomerative hierarchical clustering of pairwise JSD values and displayed as dendrograms. GLIPH2 was applied to all patient samples using simulation_depth 1000, kmer_min_depth 3, and cdr3_length_cutoff 8, and only groups with more than two unique CDR3s were retained. A standardized tissue-overlap score extrapolated Jaccard GLIPH-group overlap across patients to a standard repertoire size of 1000 clones. Linear mixed-effect models, with tissue as a fixed effect and individual as a random effect, were used to test how diversity related to clinical or experimental variables. TCRdb's version of the immuneACCESS table is confined to in-frame rearrangements and falls short of the full clone set. An unresolved V gene accounts for under half of the shortfall where checked; the remainder is of unknown origin. V, J and clone size are those of that table, while D and trimming were read from the DNA. This sample holds 20,000 to 30,000 clones; about 89% were observed only once. 2% of the sample is in the top ten clones.

This specimen belongs to a study of tissue T cells after allogeneic stem cell transplantation (dated by TCRdb to the early 2020s). For the study in its entirety: Over an approximately 3-year period, about seven adult allo-HCT recipients with steroid-refractory GVHD were prospectively enrolled in a research-autopsy study. Every GVHD patient received a graft from a donor; four grafts were unmodified and three were CD34-selected to deplete T cells. Gastrointestinal GVHD was present in all GVHD patients, each of whom received several lines of GVHD-directed therapy, and roughly 5 of these patients also had skin involvement. In viably preserved blood and marrow, CD3+ T cells were flow-sorted if cell numbers allowed, whereas smaller samples went directly to DNA extraction. The study profiled TCR beta repertoires across many tissues from research autopsies of patients with and without GVHD, plus mouse models of GVHD. On the human side, the study was prospective and observational, with no blinding or randomization.

From the cysteine up to the phenylalanine, the CDR3 has a length of 13 residues. The only DNA kept is the CDR3, 39 bases in frame from the first base. A distance of 10 bases separates the germline ends of V and J, which lose 6 bases and 2 bases respectively. According to the study, the label for this sample's time point signals: recipient (host-origin) PBMCs collected before allo-HCT. Overall study outcomes, separate from this receptor: Only a few T cell clones appeared in more than one patient, yet motif-based clustering showed tissue-specific repertoire signatures that were shared between patients. Within patients, how anatomically similar tissues were was a major factor shaping TCR repertoire composition, regardless of disease or transplant status. The patient cohort was small and clinically heterogeneous, and sampling depth was acknowledged as a limitation. The study did not establish which tissue TCRs were alloreactive or antigen-specific, and some clones may have been host cells that persisted. In both patients and mice, T cells from blood and spleen picked up only a limited part of the TCR repertoire that was detected in tissues.

Here the sequenced sample was blood, taken before transplantation. The chain links TRBV12-3 or TRBV12-4 with TRBJ1-2, with TRBD1 tentatively as D gene (5 bases match). This clonotype was obtained from a male donor at least 60 years old who later had graft-versus-host disease after an allogeneic stem cell transplant. This receptor has the CDR3 CASSPWGNYGYTF. The sequence in DNA is TGTGCCAGCAGCCCTTGGGGGAACTATGGCTACACCTTC.